One sample yielded the 15 T cell receptor beta chains listed below, sequenced in a study of blood T cell repertoires in COVID-19. Sequencing was performed with immunoSEQ multiplex PCR; in TCRdb, only in-frame clones are kept and a portion is missing. This table has fewer than 450,000 clones, roughly 86% appearing once. The specimen sequenced was PBMCs or T cells enriched from blood (not recorded which). The receptors stem from a middle-aged woman with acute COVID-19.

J is TRBJ1-2 and V is TRBV19; D is uncertain. Trimming took off 0 bases at V and 2 bases at J, with 4 bases between the two ends. Germline lookup yields CDR1 LNHDA and CDR2 SQIVND (reference sequence). The CDR3 is 13 amino acids. DNA for the CDR3: TGTGCCAGTAGTATAGAAACAAACTATGGCTACACCTTC. This gives the protein CASSIETNYGYTF.

The rearrangement links TRBV5-5 to TRBJ1-1; maybe TRBD1 (6 bases). Trimming cost V 1 base and J 0 bases, with 10 bases left between them. The CDR3 contains 15 residues. Germline V CDR1 and CDR2: SGHKS, YYEKEE (reference sequence). In nucleotides, the CDR3 is TGTGCCAGCAGCTTGCTGTGGGGGCTGAACACTGAAGCTTTCTTT. Protein product: CASSLLWGLNTEAFF.

The chain has TRBV5-1 and TRBJ2-3; possibly TRBD2 for D (6 bases). V lost 4 bases and J lost 1, with 13 bases in between. Germline values: CDR1 SGHRS, CDR2 YFSETQ. The CDR3 runs 15 residues. The CDR3 region is CASSLGGVGTDTQYF. The DNA for the CDR3 is TGCGCCAGCAGCCTCGGGGGTGTGGGCACAGATACGCAGTATTTT.

The chain has TRBV12-3 or TRBV12-4 and TRBJ1-1; D unresolved. The CDR3 sequence is 12 residues long. V dropped 3 bases and J dropped 5 bases, with 7 bases sitting between them. The CDR3 coding sequence is TGTGCCAGCAGTTTGTCCAGAACTGAAGCTTTCTTT. Translation gives CASSLSRTEAFF.

This clone was seen a single time. V usage is TRBV2 and J usage is TRBJ2-5; no definite D call. The CDR3 totals 15 residues. Between the trimmed V and J ends, which lost 0 bases and 2 bases, there was a span of 10 bases. Germline V gene data show CDR1 as SNHLY and CDR2 as FYNNEI. CDR3 in amino acids: CASSEALEEQETQYF. The CDR3 nucleotides are TGTGCCAGCAGTGAAGCGCTTGAAGAGCAAGAGACCCAGTACTTC.

The chain carries TRBV10-2 and TRBJ1-2; no firm D call. V shed 5 bases and J shed 4 bases, with 5 bases lying between them. The CDR3 spans 11 residues. Germline values: CDR1 WSHSY, CDR2 SAAADI. The CDR3 nucleotides read TGCGCCAGCAGTCAGGCCTATGGCTACACCTTC. It translates to CASSQAYGYTF.

This clone occurred once. The chain carries TRBV12-5 and TRBJ2-3; TRBD2 aligns across 9 bases. The CDR3 is made up of 14 amino acids. V lost 5 bases and J lost 6; bases outside the gene matches: 6. Germline V gene sequence: CDR1 LGHNT, CDR2 FRNRAP. CDR3 sequence: CASGLGGGADTQYF. The CDR3 bases are TGTGCTAGTGGTCTGGGCGGGGGGGCCGATACGCAGTATTTT.

The CDR3 loop reads CASNVGQSTDTQYF. CDR3 in DNA: TGCGCCAGCAACGTGGGACAGAGCACAGATACGCAGTATTTT. The chain carries TRBV5-1 and TRBJ2-3; 7 positions agree with TRBD1. CDR1 SGHRS and CDR2 YFSETQ come from the germline V gene. This CDR3 is 14 amino acids long. The J segment lost 0 bases and the V segment lost 6 bases, leaving 4 bases of the junction unmatched.

The gene calls are TRBV6-6 and TRBJ2-1; TRBD2 might be the D (6 bases). The germline CDR1 and CDR2 sequences are MNHNY and SVGAGI (reference sequence). The CDR3 runs 18 residues. V was shortened by 5 bases and J by 6 bases, with 26 bases between the two germline ends. The CDR3 DNA is TGTGCCAGCAGTCCCCCCCCCGGGGGTTTAGGAAGAGTCAATGAGCAGTTCTTC. Amino acids: CASSPPPGGLGRVNEQFF.

The table lists this clone with a count of one. This rearrangement joins TRBV14 to TRBJ2-2, with a tentative D call TRBD2 (5 bases). The germline V gene has CDR1 SGHDN and CDR2 FVKESK. The CDR3 is 14 residues long. V was trimmed by 1 base and J by 6 bases, leaving 9 bases between them. This CDR3 is CASSQGFSAGELFF. In nucleotides, the CDR3 is TGTGCCAGCAGCCAAGGCTTTAGCGCCGGGGAGCTGTTTTTT.

The gene calls are TRBV10-3 and TRBJ2-7; D gene uncertain. V lost 3 bases to trimming and J lost 3 bases, with 9 bases between them. The germline gives CDR1 ENHRY, CDR2 SYGVKD. The CDR3 consists of 13 residues. CDR3 loop: CAISDEQIYEQYF. In nucleotides, the CDR3 is TGTGCCATCAGTGATGAACAAATCTACGAGCAGTACTTC.

The chain carries TRBV30 and TRBJ2-5; no firm D call. CDR1 is GTSNPN and CDR2 is SVGIG in the germline V gene (reference sequence). The CDR3 sequence is 11 residues long. V dropped 4 bases and J dropped 2 bases, with 5 bases sitting between them. CDR3 in DNA: TGTGCCTGGACCCAACAAGAGACCCAGTACTTC. It codes for CAWTQQETQYF.

The table lists this clone with a few counts. This chain uses TRBV2 with TRBJ1-5; 7 bases align to TRBD1. This CDR3 has 17 residues. V lost 6 bases and J lost 3; bases outside the gene matches: 14. The germline V gene has CDR1 SNHLY and CDR2 FYNNEI. The CDR3: CASSASRDSAINQPQHF. The DNA of the CDR3 is TGTGCCAGCAGCGCTTCCCGGGACAGTGCCATCAATCAGCCCCAGCATTTT.

The chain carries TRBV18 and TRBJ1-5; 9 bases are shared with TRBD1. Germline lookup yields CDR1 KGHSH and CDR2 LQKENI. The CDR3 has 16 amino acids. Trimming cost V 3 bases and J 0 bases; bases outside gene matches: 3. For the CDR3, the DNA is TGTGCCAGCTCACCGGGGACAGGGATTAGCAATCAGCCCCAGCATTTT. It encodes CASSPGTGISNQPQHF.

This sequence joins TRBV2 and TRBJ2-3, with D possibly matching TRBD2 (7 bases). This CDR3 comprises 14 residues. Germline CDR1 and CDR2: SNHLY and FYNNEI. Trimming cost V 8 bases and J 2 bases, with 14 bases left between them. This CDR3 reads CASGEGGDTDTQYF. Here the CDR3 DNA reads TGTGCCAGCGGGGAAGGGGGGGACACAGATACGCAGTATTTT.